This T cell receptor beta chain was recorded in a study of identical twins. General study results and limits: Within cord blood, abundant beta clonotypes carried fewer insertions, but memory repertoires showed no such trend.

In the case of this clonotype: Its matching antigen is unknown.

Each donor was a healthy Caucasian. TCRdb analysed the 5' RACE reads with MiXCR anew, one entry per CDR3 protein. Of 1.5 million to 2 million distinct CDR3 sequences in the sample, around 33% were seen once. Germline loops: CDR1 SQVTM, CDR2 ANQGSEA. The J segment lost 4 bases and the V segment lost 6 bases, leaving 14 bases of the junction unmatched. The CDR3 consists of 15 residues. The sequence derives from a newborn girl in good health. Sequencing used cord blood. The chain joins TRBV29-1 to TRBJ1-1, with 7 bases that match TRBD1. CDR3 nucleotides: TGCAGCGTACGACAGGGAGGGAGGTCTGGCACTGAAGCTTTCTTT. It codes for CSVRQGGRSGTEAFF.